Following are 23 T cell receptor beta chains from one sample sequenced in a study of T cell changes during pregnancy in multiple sclerosis. The repertoire was sequenced with immunoSEQ multiplex PCR; TCRdb's copy has only in-frame clones and lacks some. The data show 30,000 to 45,000 clones, approximately 92% seen once. The source material was PBMCs (not recorded whether the cells were cultured). These receptors all stem from a female donor with multiple sclerosis, enrolled in a pregnancy study.

The V call is TRBV30, the J call TRBJ2-1; TRBD2 matches 7 bases. The CDR3 is 14 amino acids. CDR1 and CDR2 from the germline V gene are GTSNPN and SVGIG (reference sequence). V was pared by 1 base and J by 3 bases, with 3 bases of the junction left unmatched. This CDR3 reads CAWSGVAGYNEQFF. DNA of the CDR3: TGTGCCTGGAGTGGAGTAGCGGGCTACAATGAGCAGTTCTTC.

The J gene is TRBJ2-1, the V gene TRBV19; no firm D call. Germline CDR1 and CDR2: LNHDA and SQIVND (reference sequence). The CDR3 runs to 15 residues. Trimming removed 3 bases at V and 2 bases at J, with 11 bases between. The CDR3, as DNA: TGTGCCAGTAGTATGGCAGTGGCAGCCTACAATGAGCAGTTCTTC. Residues: CASSMAVAAYNEQFF.

The chain combines TRBV5-4 with TRBJ2-5; TRBD2 matches at 10 bases. The CDR3 is made up of 16 amino acids. The germline V gene has CDR1 SGHNT and CDR2 YYREEE (reference sequence). With V trimmed by 2 bases and J by 5 bases, 9 bases remained unmatched. CDR3 bases: TGTGCCAGCAGCTTTCAGCGGGAGGGCCGGGGTGAGACCCAGTACTTC. Its protein is CASSFQREGRGETQYF.

The gene calls are TRBV6-6 and TRBJ2-1; D is uncertain. CDR1 is MNHNY and CDR2 is SVGAGI in the germline V gene (reference sequence). V was pared by 2 bases and J by 8 bases, with 7 bases between. The CDR3 spans 12 residues. CDR3 protein: CASSYGSDEQFF. For the CDR3, the DNA is TGTGCCAGCAGTTACGGCAGTGATGAGCAGTTCTTC.

The chain has TRBV10-3 and TRBJ2-2, with no clear D. The CDR3 length is 12 residues. The V end was cut by 4 bases, the J end by 5 bases, with 5 bases between. The germline CDR1 and CDR2 sequences are ENHRY and SYGVKD. The CDR3 protein is CAISAATGELFF. For the CDR3, the DNA is TGTGCCATCAGTGCGGCAACCGGGGAGCTGTTTTTT.

This chain uses TRBV28 with TRBJ2-1, with 7 bases aligning to TRBD2. Per the germline V gene, CDR1 is MDHEN and CDR2 is SYDVKM. The CDR3 is 17 residues long. J gave up 8 bases and V 2 bases, and 15 bases lay outside the gene matches. Here the CDR3 reads CASSLPQLGGSGDEQFF. DNA of the CDR3: TGTGCCAGCAGTTTACCCCAGCTGGGCGGGAGTGGCGATGAGCAGTTCTTC.

The rearrangement links TRBV6-6 to TRBJ1-3; D is perhaps TRBD1 (6 bases). V lost 6 bases and J lost 3, with 15 bases in between. This CDR3 comprises 15 residues. CDR1 is MNHNY, CDR2 SVGAGI, per germline (reference sequence). In DNA form, the CDR3 reads TGTGCCAGCAGGCACACAGGGCTAAATGGAAACACCATATATTTT. Translating gives CASRHTGLNGNTIYF.

The chain joins TRBV6-6 to TRBJ2-3; 8 nucleotides agree with TRBD2. The germline CDR1 and CDR2 sequences are MNHNY and SVGAGI (reference sequence). After removal of 5 bases from V and 6 bases from J, the junction contained 1 base not matched to a gene. CDR3 size: 12 residues. Here the CDR3 reads CASSSGSDTQYF. CDR3 nucleotides: TGTGCCAGCAGTAGCGGGAGTGATACGCAGTATTTT.

This chain links TRBV2 with TRBJ1-1; D ambiguous. The CDR3 loop spans 10 amino acids. V lost 9 bases, J lost 2 bases, and 4 bases lay in between. Germline values: CDR1 SNHLY, CDR2 FYNNEI. The CDR3 here is CASVNTEAFF. In DNA, the CDR3 is TGTGCCAGTGTTAACACTGAAGCTTTCTTT. The variable domain in full, with the rest retrieved from reference TRBV2 and TRBJ1-1, is EPEVTQTPSHQVTQMGQEVILRCVPISNHLYFYWYRQILGQKVEFLVSFYNNEISEKSEIFDDQFSVERPDGSNFTLKIRSTKLEDSAMYFCASVNTEAFFGQGTRLTVV.

Regarding this clone: The same CDR3 also results from other DNA sequences found in this sample. The V and J genes are TRBV2 and TRBJ2-7; TRBD1 aligns across 8 bases. V shed 10 bases, J shed 3 bases, and the junction held 14 bases outside the gene matches. The CDR3 totals 15 residues. Germline CDR1 is SNHLY and CDR2 is FYNNEI. CDR3 amino acids: CATHGQGASLYEQYF. CDR3 nucleotide sequence: TGTGCCACCCACGGACAGGGAGCCTCCCTCTACGAGCAGTACTTC.

The rearrangement links TRBV9 to TRBJ2-7; 10 nucleotides match TRBD2. The CDR3 has 16 residues. With 3 bases clipped from V and 2 bases from J, the junction kept 8 bases outside the gene matches. Germline loops: CDR1 SGDLS, CDR2 YYNGEE. CDR3 amino acids: CASSEGLAGVAYEQYF. The CDR3 region has the DNA TGTGCCAGCAGCGAAGGCCTAGCGGGAGTAGCCTACGAGCAGTACTTC. The complete variable domain, with remaining parts taken from reference TRBV9 and TRBJ2-7, reads DSGVTQTPKHLITATGQRVTLRCSPRSGDLSVYWYQQSLDQGLQFLIQYYNGEERAKGNILERFSAQQFPDLHSELNLSSLELGDSALYFCASSEGLAGVAYEQYFGPGTRLTVT.

For the CDR3, the DNA is TGTGCCAGCAGTTCTAACTCAGGGGGCAATCAGCCCCAGCATTTT. Protein: CASSSNSGGNQPQHF. The V and J genes are TRBV6-5 and TRBJ1-5; tentative D call: TRBD1 (6 bases). In germline, CDR1 is MNHEY, CDR2 SVGAGI. V lost 4 bases and J lost 2, with 12 bases in between. The CDR3 totals 15 residues.

The chain is built from TRBV11-2 and TRBJ2-7, with a tentative D call TRBD2 (6 bases). The CDR3 loop spans 17 amino acids. V dropped 6 bases and J dropped 3 bases, with 24 bases sitting between them. Germline V gene sequence: CDR1 SGHAT, CDR2 FQNNGV. CDR3 sequence reads: CASSQRGGLAHSYEQYF. In DNA form, the CDR3 reads TGTGCCAGCAGTCAACGGGGAGGTCTAGCGCATAGCTACGAGCAGTACTTC.

CDR3 sequence reads: CASSPRLGVGYNEQFF. The DNA of the CDR3 is TGTGCCAGCAGCCCCCGTCTGGGAGTGGGGTACAATGAGCAGTTCTTC. The rearrangement uses TRBV13 and TRBJ2-1; weak D call: TRBD2 (5 bases). Between the trimmed V and J ends, which lost 5 bases and 4 bases, there was a span of 18 bases. Per the germline V gene, CDR1 is PRHDT and CDR2 is FYEKMQ (reference sequence). This CDR3 has 16 amino acids.

The chain employs TRBV27 and TRBJ2-1, with D possibly being TRBD2 (6 bases). Germline values: CDR1 MNHEY, CDR2 SMNVEV (reference sequence). Trimming stripped 2 bases from V and 5 bases from J, with 7 bases between. CDR3 length equals 13 residues. CDR3 nucleotides: TGTGCCAGCAGTTTAGGACTACACAATGAGCAGTTCTTC. It is translated as CASSLGLHNEQFF.

V gene TRBV19 combines with J gene TRBJ2-7; D might be TRBD1 or TRBD2, each matching 5 bases. Per the germline V gene, CDR1 is LNHDA and CDR2 is SQIVND (reference sequence). This CDR3 spans 14 amino acids. Trimming took off 0 bases at V and 5 bases at J, with 11 bases between the two ends. Here the CDR3 reads CASSIDRGVNEQYF. CDR3 nucleotide sequence: TGTGCCAGTAGTATAGATCGAGGGGTCAACGAGCAGTACTTC.

The chain couples TRBV28 to TRBJ1-2; D unclear. Germline V gene data show CDR1 as MDHEN and CDR2 as SYDVKM. V lost 4 bases to trimming and J lost 7 bases, with 10 bases between them. The CDR3 sequence is 12 residues long. The CDR3 nucleotides are TGTGCCAGCAGTTCGACCCGCGGTGGCTACACCTTC. Translation gives CASSSTRGGYTF.

The chain links TRBV13 to TRBJ1-6, with 10 bases identical to TRBD1. The CDR3 sequence is 16 residues long. Trimming cost V 4 bases and J 9 bases; bases outside gene matches: 9. From germline, CDR1 is PRHDT and CDR2 FYEKMQ (reference sequence). CDR3 DNA sequence: TGTGCCAGCAGCTCGTCACCGGGACAGGGGACTTCACCCCTCCACTTT. Encoded protein: CASSSSPGQGTSPLHF.

The chain combines TRBV1 with TRBJ1-5. TRBV1 constitutes a pseudogene. The CDR3 covers 13 residues. CDR3: CTSSGRDNQPQHF. In DNA, the CDR3 is TGCACCAGCAGCGGACGGGACAATCAGCCCCAGCATTTT.

The chain couples TRBV12-5 to TRBJ1-1; D remains unclear. V gave up 2 bases and J gave up 1 base, with 5 bases separating them. Germline V gives CDR1 LGHNT, CDR2 FRNRAP. The CDR3 covers 13 residues. The DNA for the CDR3 is TGTGCTAGTGGTTTGACCGGGAACACTGAAGCTTTCTTT. This gives the protein CASGLTGNTEAFF.

The genes are TRBV12-5 and TRBJ1-2, with 9 bases identical to TRBD1. CDR3 length: 15 amino acids. J lost 7 bases, V lost 6 bases, and 12 bases had no gene match. CDR1 is LGHNT, CDR2 FRNRAP, per germline. The CDR3 DNA is TGTGCTAGTGGCACAGTCTTGGGACAGGGCGCTGGCTACACCTTC. Protein sequence: CASGTVLGQGAGYTF.

This chain links TRBV19 with TRBJ1-2, with D unresolved. V shed 5 bases and J shed 6 bases, with 10 bases lying between them. The CDR3 length is 12 residues. In germline, CDR1 is LNHDA, CDR2 SQIVND (reference sequence). The CDR3, as DNA: TGTGCCAGTAGTCCCCCGGGAAATGGCTACACCTTC. Translating it yields CASSPPGNGYTF.

The chain joins TRBV21-1 to TRBJ2-5. TRBV21-1 is reported as a pseudogene. The CDR3 is 14 amino acids. CDR3 region: CASSPYGRVETQYF. The CDR3 DNA sequence: TGTGCCAGCAGCCCCTACGGAAGGGTGGAGACCCAGTACTTC.